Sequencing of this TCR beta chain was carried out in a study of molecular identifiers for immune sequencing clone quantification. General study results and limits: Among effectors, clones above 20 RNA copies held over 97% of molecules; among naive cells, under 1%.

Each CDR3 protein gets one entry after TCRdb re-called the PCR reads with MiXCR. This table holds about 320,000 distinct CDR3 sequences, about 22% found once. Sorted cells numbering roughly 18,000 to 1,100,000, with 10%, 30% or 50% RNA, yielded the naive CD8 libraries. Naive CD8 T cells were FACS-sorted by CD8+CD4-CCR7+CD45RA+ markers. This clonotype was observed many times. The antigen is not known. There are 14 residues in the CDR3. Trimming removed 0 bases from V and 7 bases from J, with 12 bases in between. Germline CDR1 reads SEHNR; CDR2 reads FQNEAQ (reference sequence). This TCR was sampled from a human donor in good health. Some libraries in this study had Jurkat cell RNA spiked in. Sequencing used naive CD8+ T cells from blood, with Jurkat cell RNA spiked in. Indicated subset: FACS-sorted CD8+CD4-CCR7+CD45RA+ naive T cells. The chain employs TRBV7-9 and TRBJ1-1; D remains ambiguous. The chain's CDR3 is CASSLAEEIYEAFF. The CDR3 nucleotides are TGTGCCAGCAGCTTAGCGGAGGAGATATATGAAGCTTTCTTT.